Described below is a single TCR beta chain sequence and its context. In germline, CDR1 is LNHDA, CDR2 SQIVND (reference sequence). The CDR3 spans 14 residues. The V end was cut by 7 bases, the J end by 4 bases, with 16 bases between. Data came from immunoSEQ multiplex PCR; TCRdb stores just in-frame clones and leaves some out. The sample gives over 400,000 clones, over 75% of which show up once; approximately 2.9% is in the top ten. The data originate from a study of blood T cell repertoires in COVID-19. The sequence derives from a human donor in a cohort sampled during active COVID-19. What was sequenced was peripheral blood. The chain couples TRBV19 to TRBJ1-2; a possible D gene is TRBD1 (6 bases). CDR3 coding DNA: TGTGCCAGTACTACTGGACAGTTCCGCTATGGCTACACCTTC. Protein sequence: CASTTGQFRYGYTF.